The 19 T cell receptor beta chains below all came from one sample that was sequenced in a study of cytomegalovirus exposure and HLA in healthy donors. The PCR made use of 60 Vbeta and 13 Jbeta primers. The method was immunoSEQ multiplex PCR; TCRdb's version includes in-frame clones alone and lacks a portion of them. Altogether about 98,000 clones are present, around 78% being singletons, with the ten largest covering approximately 2.8%. The material sequenced was PBMCs. The source of these receptors is a man in his forties in good health and CMV-seronegative.

This clone was recorded only once. The same CDR3 also results from other DNA sequences found in this sample. The genes are TRBV2 and TRBJ2-7; possibly TRBD2 for D (5 bases). CDR3 length: 15 amino acids. Germline CDR1 SNHLY, CDR2 FYNNEI. V was pared by 6 bases and J by 0 bases, with 15 bases between. The CDR3: CASRATSGISYEQYF. The CDR3 DNA is TGTGCCAGCAGGGCAACCAGCGGAATCTCCTACGAGCAGTACTTC.

V usage is TRBV5-6 and J usage is TRBJ2-7; D ambiguous. The CDR3 has 12 amino acids. V lost 3 bases and J 5 bases, leaving 9 bases between the germline ends. CDR1 is SGHDT, CDR2 YYEEEE, per germline. This chain's CDR3 is CASSSQTNEQYF. DNA for the CDR3: TGTGCCAGCAGCTCACAAACGAACGAGCAGTACTTC.

V is TRBV7-9 and J is TRBJ1-5; perhaps TRBD1 as D (6 bases). The V and J ends lost 5 bases and 2 bases respectively, with 7 bases between them. This CDR3 comprises 13 residues. The germline CDR1 and CDR2 sequences are SEHNR and FQNEAQ (reference sequence). The CDR3 reads CASSRQGNQPQHF. Here the CDR3 DNA reads TGTGCCAGCAGCCGACAGGGCAATCAGCCCCAGCATTTT. The whole variable domain, filled in from reference TRBV7-9 and TRBJ1-5, reads DTGVSQNPRHKITKRGQNVTFRCDPISEHNRLYWYRQTLGQGPEFLTYFQNEAQLEKSRLLSDRFSAERPKGSFSTLEIQRTEQGDSAMYLCASSRQGNQPQHFGDGTRLSIL.

Turning to this clone: One end of the junction is discordant with germline, which a read error may explain. The V gene is TRBV19, the J gene TRBJ2-5, with D possibly matching TRBD1 (6 bases). The CDR3 has 12 amino acids. Germline CDR1 reads LNHDA; CDR2 reads SQIVND (reference sequence). CDR3 in DNA: TGTGCCAGTAGTATAAGTTGGGGGCCCCAATACTTC. Its translation is CASSISWGPQYF.

The rearrangement uses TRBV5-1 and TRBJ2-7; 8 bases line up with TRBD1. Trimming removed 3 bases from V and 4 bases from J; junction bases left unmatched: 9. This CDR3 comprises 15 residues. Germline V gives CDR1 SGHRS, CDR2 YFSETQ. The CDR3 DNA follows: TGCGCCAGCAGCTCCCAGGACAGGGCTACTTACGAGCAGTACTTC. It specifies CASSSQDRATYEQYF.

The chain combines TRBV2 with TRBJ1-2; D remains ambiguous. Per the germline V gene, CDR1 is SNHLY and CDR2 is FYNNEI. Trimming pared 5 bases from V and 4 bases from J, leaving 11 bases between. The CDR3 is 13 amino acids. The DNA for the CDR3 is TGTGCCAGCAGTCCAACAACCCTCTATGGCTACACCTTC. Translating it yields CASSPTTLYGYTF.

The rearrangement links TRBV4-3 to TRBJ1-1; 11 nucleotides match TRBD1. The CDR3 covers 15 residues. J was trimmed by 3 bases and V by 1 base; bases with no gene match: 1. Germline assignment: CDR1 LGHNA and CDR2 YSLEER. The CDR3 reads CASSQGDRGDTEAFF. The CDR3 bases are TGCGCCAGCAGCCAAGGGGACAGGGGGGACACTGAAGCTTTCTTT.

The chain uses TRBV2 and TRBJ1-6; the D is unclear. The CDR3 covers 15 residues. Trimming left V 4 bases short and J 10 bases short, with 17 bases between. CDR1 and CDR2 from the germline V gene are SNHLY and FYNNEI. Here the CDR3 DNA reads TGTGCCAGCAGTGCCGACACACTGTTTCAGTCACCCCTCCACTTT. This encodes CASSADTLFQSPLHF.

The chain has TRBV11-2 and TRBJ1-1; D is ambiguous. V lost 1 base and J lost 3, with 15 bases in between. The V gene's germline CDR1 is SGHAT and CDR2 FQNNGV. This CDR3 spans 16 amino acids. The CDR3 region is CASSLGPSPLYTEAFF. The CDR3 DNA follows: TGTGCCAGCAGCTTAGGCCCAAGCCCCCTGTACACTGAAGCTTTCTTT.

The rearrangement joins TRBV6-5 to TRBJ1-6; 7 nucleotides align to TRBD1. CDR3 length: 14 residues. Germline CDR1 and CDR2: MNHEY and SVGAGI. Trimming at V came to 5 bases and at J to 8 bases, leaving 6 bases not matched to a gene. CDR3 nucleotides: TGTGCCAGCAGTCCCAGGACAGGTTATTCACCCCTCCACTTT. Encoded protein: CASSPRTGYSPLHF.

V and J are TRBV5-8 and TRBJ1-1; D is uncertain. V was clipped by 4 bases and J by 0 bases, with 7 bases between them. The CDR3 is 13 amino acids. Germline V CDR1 and CDR2: SGHTS, YDEGEE. CDR3 region: CASSQRLNTEAFF. For the CDR3, the DNA is TGTGCCAGCAGCCAACGGTTGAACACTGAAGCTTTCTTT. The full variable domain, rest sourced from reference TRBV5-8 and TRBJ1-1, is EAGVTQSPTHLIKTRGQQATLRCSPISGHTSVYWYQQALGLGLQFLLWYDEGEERNRGNFPPRFSGRQFPNYSSELNVNALELEDSALYLCASSQRLNTEAFFGQGTRLTVV.

This chain connects TRBV5-6 to TRBJ1-2; 10 bases are a match to TRBD1. Trimming at V came to 4 bases and at J to 2 bases, leaving 5 bases not matched to a gene. Germline values: CDR1 SGHDT, CDR2 YYEEEE. This CDR3 has 15 amino acids. The CDR3 region has the DNA TGTGCCAGCAGCCTCTGGACAGGGGGAAACTATGGCTACACCTTC. This sequence encodes CASSLWTGGNYGYTF.

The chain links TRBV27 to TRBJ2-1; unclear D gene. V lost 5 bases to trimming and J lost 8 bases, with 16 bases between them. Germline V lookup: CDR1 MNHEY, CDR2 SMNVEV (reference sequence). The CDR3 loop spans 14 amino acids. The CDR3 protein is CASSQIYSGDEQFF. CDR3 in DNA: TGTGCCAGCAGTCAGATCTATTCGGGTGATGAGCAGTTCTTC.

The chain combines TRBV7-9 with TRBJ2-3, with 10 bases fitting TRBD2. Germline V gene data show CDR1 as SEHNR and CDR2 as FQNEAQ (reference sequence). This CDR3 is 14 amino acids long. With 5 bases clipped from V and 6 bases from J, the junction kept 5 bases outside the gene matches. The CDR3, as DNA: TGTGCCAGCAGCCTCGGGACTAGCGCGGATACGCAGTATTTT. Residues: CASSLGTSADTQYF.

This clone has more than one count but fewer than ten. This chain connects TRBV30 to TRBJ1-5; 7 bases line up with TRBD1. V was clipped by 0 bases and J by 0 bases; unmatched bases: 8. Germline V gives CDR1 GTSNPN, CDR2 SVGIG (reference sequence). The CDR3 extends over 17 amino acids. CDR3 bases: TGTGCCTGGAGTGTTAGCAGGGGGACCAATAGCAATCAGCCCCAGCATTTT. Amino acids: CAWSVSRGTNSNQPQHF.

CDR3 in amino acids: CASSLETQGAAPYNEQFF. The CDR3, as DNA: TGCGCCAGCAGCCTAGAGACACAGGGGGCGGCTCCCTACAATGAGCAGTTCTTC. The rearrangement links TRBV4-3 to TRBJ2-1; 9 bases line up with TRBD1. J lost 2 bases, V lost 4 bases, and 12 bases had no gene match. This CDR3 spans 18 amino acids. Per the germline V gene, CDR1 is LGHNA and CDR2 is YSLEER.

V is TRBV5-1 and J is TRBJ1-2; 8 bases match TRBD1. V gave up 4 bases and J gave up 5 bases; unmatched junction bases: 7. The germline gives CDR1 SGHRS, CDR2 YFSETQ. The CDR3 sequence is 14 residues long. The CDR3 spells CASSPGQGGYGYTF. CDR3 DNA sequence: TGCGCCAGCAGCCCCGGACAGGGCGGATATGGCTACACCTTC.

This clone was observed a single time. This CDR3 is CASSVFSGGNQPQHF. CDR3 coding DNA: TGTGCCAGCAGTGTTTTCTCGGGGGGCAATCAGCCCCAGCATTTT. This chain joins TRBV2 and TRBJ1-5, with D possibly being TRBD1 (5 bases). Germline CDR1 is SNHLY and CDR2 is FYNNEI. V was cut by 4 bases and J by 2 bases, with 12 bases left in between. CDR3 length: 15 amino acids. Full variable domain (rest looked up from reference TRBV2 and TRBJ1-5): EPEVTQTPSHQVTQMGQEVILRCVPISNHLYFYWYRQILGQKVEFLVSFYNNEISEKSEIFDDQFSVERPDGSNFTLKIRSTKLEDSAMYFCASSVFSGGNQPQHFGDGTRLSIL.

In this sample, this clone turned up a few times. V gene TRBV19 combines with J gene TRBJ1-2; TRBD1 is a possible D gene (6 bases). The V gene's germline CDR1 is LNHDA and CDR2 SQIVND (reference sequence). The V gene lost 1 base and the J gene lost 8 bases, with 17 bases spanning the gap. The CDR3 extends over 15 amino acids. The CDR3 loop is CASSIGAAGTYGYTF. The CDR3 DNA reads TGTGCCAGTAGTATAGGAGCGGCAGGGACATACGGCTACACCTTC.